Below, one TCR beta chain is given with its context. The source of the sample is a study of blood T cell repertoires in COVID-19. Study-level information: The United States, Italy and Spain provided the acute and convalescent COVID-19 samples.

In the original processing: Scientists estimated how many nucleated cells there were by amplifying reference gene primers. Sequenced by immunoSEQ multiplex PCR; TCRdb stores in-frame clones only, minus some. For V, J and clone size, that table is used; D and trimming come from the DNA. Of roughly 240,000 clones in the sample, around 88% were seen once. This CDR3 is 14 amino acids long. Germline-derived CDR1 and CDR2 are SGHNT and YYREEE (reference sequence). J was trimmed by 2 bases and V by 4 bases; bases with no gene match: 3. Source material: peripheral blood. The sequence derives from a woman in her 30s who had recovered from COVID-19. The V and J genes are TRBV5-4 and TRBJ1-5, with 7 bases lining up with TRBD1. The CDR3 is CASSRDRGNQPQHF. Here the CDR3 DNA reads TGTGCCAGCAGCAGAGACAGGGGCAATCAGCCCCAGCATTTT.